This TCR beta chain was observed in a study of shared clonotypes between healthy human individuals. The study's findings and limits: Memory subsets had estimated richness that was generally smaller than that of naive subsets. All-four-donor shared clonotypes had higher generation probabilities than non-shared clonotypes did.

The CDR3 has 12 amino acids. Looked up from germline, CDR1 is WNHNN and CDR2 is SYGVQD (reference sequence). The ends were cut back, 3 bases at V and 3 bases at J, with 6 bases in the middle. Deep-level settings were used for running the assay. Assay: immunoSEQ multiplex PCR; the TCRdb copy retains only in-frame clones and omits some. The repertoire has a few hundred thousand clones, approximately 97% of them found once; the top ten carry 0.055% to 0.07%. Regarding this clone: Antigen: not known.

Recent vaccinations or acute infections were absent in the healthy HIV-negative adult donors. Sequenced: naive CD4+ T cells sorted from blood. Subset: CD45RA+ positively selected. This sequence joins TRBV10-1 and TRBJ2-7, with D uncertain. The clonotype originates from a woman aged 25 to 45 in good health. CDR3 amino acids: CASSDTNYEQYF. In DNA form, the CDR3 reads TGCGCCAGCAGTGACACAAACTACGAGCAGTACTTC.